Each of the 28 T cell receptor beta chains below was sequenced from the same sample in a study of spatial heterogeneity in lung cancer. Specified time point: sample taken at primary tumor resection. Material for sequencing was whole RNA from tumor, nontumor lung or frozen PBMC, left unsorted. TCRdb itself ran the 5' RACE reads through MiXCR, one entry per CDR3 protein. The sample records 9,500 to 11,000 distinct CDR3 sequences, approximately 6.7% being singletons. The sample here was PBMCs, taken at surgery. All receptors come from a male donor with early-stage non-small cell lung cancer.

This clonotype was picked up many times. This beta chain is an unintended read in a library built for alpha chains; its size means little. The chain is built from TRBV7-9 and TRBJ2-3; unclear D gene. V shed 3 bases and J shed 2 bases, with 6 bases lying between them. This CDR3 is 13 amino acids long. In germline, CDR1 is SEHNR, CDR2 FQNEAQ (reference sequence). This chain's CDR3 is CASSFEHTDTQYF. For the CDR3, the DNA is TGTGCCAGCAGCTTCGAACACACAGATACGCAGTATTTT.

This clonotype was observed at least ten times. Because this beta chain is a stray read in a library intended to capture alpha chains, its abundance should not be given much weight. The chain uses TRBV20-1 and TRBJ1-5; D unresolved. Germline V gene lookup returns CDR1 DFQATT and CDR2 SNEGSKA (reference sequence). The V end lost 3 bases, the J end lost 7 bases, and 10 bases lay between the germline ends. The CDR3 consists of 12 residues. The CDR3 loop is CSASRTDQPQHF. In DNA, the CDR3 is TGCAGTGCTAGCCGGACGGACCAGCCCCAGCATTTT.

This clonotype was seen at least ten times. Because the library targeted alpha chains, this beta chain is an off-target read whose size means little. The chain uses TRBV10-2 and TRBJ2-1; TRBD2 matches at 7 bases. CDR3 length: 14 residues. Germline assignment: CDR1 WSHSY and CDR2 SAAADI. V trimming: 6 bases; J trimming: 6 bases; junction bases outside the gene matches: 8. CDR3 sequence: CASRDSGQANEQFF. For the CDR3, the DNA is TGCGCCAGCAGAGATAGCGGGCAGGCCAATGAGCAGTTCTTC.

This clonotype was picked up many times. Since the library was made to target alpha chains, this beta chain is a stray read and its abundance is not meaningful. The V call is TRBV4-3, the J call TRBJ1-1, with 9 bases matching TRBD1. In germline, CDR1 is LGHNA, CDR2 YSLEER. Trimming at V came to 4 bases and at J to 5 bases, leaving 5 bases not matched to a gene. CDR3 length: 14 residues. In DNA form, the CDR3 reads TGCGCCAGCAGCCCGGACAGGGGTTGGACTGAAGCTTTCTTT. Its protein product is CASSPDRGWTEAFF.

This clonotype is deemed medium-sized. Since it is a stray read in a library aimed at alpha chains, this beta chain has a size that is not meaningful. This rearrangement joins TRBV2 to TRBJ2-3; 10 bases agree with TRBD2. The CDR3 totals 14 residues. Germline-derived CDR1 and CDR2 are SNHLY and FYNNEI. Unmatched junction bases numbered 6, after V lost 6 bases and J lost 6 bases. CDR3: CASSRTSGGDTQYF. The CDR3 DNA reads as TGTGCCAGCAGCCGGACTAGCGGTGGTGATACGCAGTATTTT.

Regarding this clonotype: In a library made to pick up alpha chains, this beta chain is a stray read with a size that means little. The V gene is TRBV19, the J gene TRBJ2-5; D may be TRBD1 (6 bases). The germline V gene has CDR1 LNHDA and CDR2 SQIVND (reference sequence). With 11 bases removed from V and 5 bases from J, the gap between germline ends came to 18 bases. The CDR3 has 13 residues. The chain's CDR3 is CAPPGVLWETQYF. For the CDR3, the DNA is TGTGCCCCTCCAGGGGTATTATGGGAGACCCAGTACTTC.

With respect to this clonotype: The library was designed around alpha chains, so this beta chain is a stray read whose abundance carries little weight. V and J are TRBV18 and TRBJ2-3, with D possibly TRBD2 on 5 matching bases. V was clipped by 3 bases and J by 3 bases, with 7 bases between them. The CDR3 sequence is 13 residues long. CDR1 is KGHSH, CDR2 LQKENI, per germline. The CDR3, as DNA: TGTGCCAGCTCACCTCGGGATACAGATACGCAGTATTTT. It translates to CASSPRDTDTQYF.

This clonotype was found many times. In a library made to pick up alpha chains, this beta chain is a stray read with a size that means little. J is TRBJ2-1 and V is TRBV29-1, with 8 bases lining up with TRBD2. This CDR3 has 15 amino acids. V was clipped by 1 base and J by 5 bases; unmatched bases: 7. The V gene's germline CDR1 is SQVTM and CDR2 ANQGSEA. The CDR3: CSVEGSSGRNNEQFF. The CDR3, as DNA: TGCAGCGTTGAAGGTTCCAGCGGGAGAAACAATGAGCAGTTCTTC.

In this sample, this clonotype turned up many times. Because the library targeted alpha chains, this beta chain is an off-target read whose size means little. The chain uses TRBV20-1 and TRBJ2-4; TRBD2 matches at 7 bases. The CDR3 loop spans 14 amino acids. J was trimmed by 0 bases and V by 4 bases; bases with no gene match: 3. CDR1 is DFQATT and CDR2 is SNEGSKA in the germline V gene (reference sequence). The CDR3 loop is CSATSGLAKNIQYF. The CDR3 nucleotides are TGCAGTGCTACTAGCGGTCTAGCCAAAAACATTCAGTACTTC.

This clonotype was counted a few times. This beta chain represents an off-target read in a library built for alpha chains; its size is of limited meaning. V and J are TRBV5-6 and TRBJ2-3, with TRBD2 identical over 7 bases. Germline values: CDR1 SGHDT, CDR2 YYEEEE. The CDR3 covers 14 residues. V was clipped by 2 bases and J by 5 bases; unmatched bases: 5. CDR3 DNA sequence: TGTGCCAGCAGCTTTCCCCAGCGGGGAGATACGCAGTATTTT. The encoded protein is CASSFPQRGDTQYF.

This clonotype is deemed medium-sized (0.01 to 0.1%). This beta chain turned up in a library designed for alpha chains; as an off-target read, its abundance says little. CDR3 region: CASRRTSGSQETQYF. DNA of the CDR3: TGTGCCAGCAGGCGGACTAGCGGGAGTCAGGAGACCCAGTACTTC. V is TRBV28 and J is TRBJ2-5; 13 bases are a match to TRBD2. The CDR3 extends over 15 amino acids. CDR1 and CDR2 from the germline V gene are MDHEN and SYDVKM. The trim removed 6 bases at V and 5 bases at J, leaving 6 bases unmatched.

In this sample, this clonotype is medium-sized (0.01 to 0.1%). This beta chain slipped into a library made for alpha chains as a stray read, so its size is not meaningful. The chain has TRBV28 and TRBJ1-1, with 8 nucleotides matching TRBD1. The J segment lost 5 bases and the V segment lost 8 bases, leaving 10 bases of the junction unmatched. The germline CDR1 and CDR2 sequences are MDHEN and SYDVKM. The CDR3 sequence is 14 residues long. The CDR3 here is CASGPGGAGTEAFF. DNA for the CDR3: TGTGCCAGCGGCCCAGGGGGCGCGGGTACTGAAGCTTTCTTT.

This clonotype is categorized as medium-sized. Since it is a stray read in a library aimed at alpha chains, this beta chain has a size that is not meaningful. The chain combines TRBV20-1 with TRBJ2-7; 7 bases map to TRBD2. Losses at the gene ends were 1 base for V and 2 bases for J; bases not matched to a gene: 11. Per the germline V gene, CDR1 is DFQATT and CDR2 is SNEGSKA (reference sequence). CDR3 length equals 16 residues. The CDR3 sequence: CSARGVVAGYTYEQYF. The CDR3 bases are TGCAGTGCTAGAGGGGTTGTAGCGGGCTATACCTACGAGCAGTACTTC.

In this sample, this clonotype turned up many times. As an off-target read in a library built for alpha chains, this beta chain has a frequency of little significance. The CDR3 DNA reads TGTGCCAGCAACATTCAGGGGGGCCAAGAGACCCAGTACTTC. Encoded protein: CASNIQGGQETQYF. V and J are TRBV2 and TRBJ2-5; possible D gene TRBD1, 7 bases. The germline V and J ends were trimmed by 7 bases and 1 base, with 13 bases remaining between them. The CDR3 spans 14 residues. Germline CDR1 and CDR2: SNHLY and FYNNEI.

This clonotype turned up a few times. This beta chain is off target for a library built for alpha chains, so its abundance means little. The V call is TRBV7-8, the J call TRBJ2-7; 14 nucleotides line up with TRBD2. The V gene end was trimmed by 3 bases and the J gene end by 2 bases; junction bases not matched to a gene: 0. The CDR3 contains 15 residues. Germline V gives CDR1 SGHVS, CDR2 FQNEAQ. The CDR3 DNA reads as TGTGCCAGCAGCTTGACTAGCGGGGGGGCCTACGAGCAGTACTTC. Protein sequence: CASSLTSGGAYEQYF.

This clonotype has just a few counts. Since the library was made to target alpha chains, this beta chain is a stray read and its abundance is not meaningful. The chain has TRBV5-1 and TRBJ2-1, with 7 bases fitting TRBD1. The CDR3 runs 15 residues. Trimming at V came to 3 bases and at J to 10 bases, leaving 13 bases not matched to a gene. Germline values: CDR1 SGHRS, CDR2 YFSETQ. The CDR3 DNA follows: TGCGCCAGCAGCTCTTATAGGGGGCTGCAAGGAGAGCAGTTCTTC. Translating gives CASSSYRGLQGEQFF.

By share, this clonotype counts as medium-sized. Since the library was made to target alpha chains, this beta chain is a stray read and its abundance is not meaningful. The chain joins TRBV6-5 to TRBJ1-6, with 7 bases lining up with TRBD1. Germline V gene lookup returns CDR1 MNHEY and CDR2 SVGAGI. V lost 4 bases, J lost 7 bases, and 4 bases stayed unmatched. This CDR3 has 14 amino acids. The CDR3 region has the DNA TGTGCCAGCAGTTGGGACAGTCCAAATTCACCCCTCCACTTT. The encoded protein is CASSWDSPNSPLHF.

This clonotype counts as medium-sized. The library was designed around alpha chains, so this beta chain is a stray read whose abundance carries little weight. The CDR3 sequence: CASSKGHRAGGEPSYEQYF. The CDR3 DNA sequence: TGTGCCAGCAGCAAAGGCCACAGAGCGGGAGGGGAACCTTCCTACGAGCAGTACTTC. V and J are TRBV28 and TRBJ2-7; 10 bases agree with TRBD2. V trimming: 6 bases; J trimming: 1 base; junction bases outside the gene matches: 18. The CDR3 has 19 amino acids. Germline V gene lookup returns CDR1 MDHEN and CDR2 SYDVKM.

This clonotype has at least ten counts. Within a library made for alpha chains, this beta chain is off target, and its count is uninformative. The V and J genes are TRBV5-8 and TRBJ2-7; 11 bases line up with TRBD2. The V gene's germline CDR1 is SGHTS and CDR2 YDEGEE. CDR3 length: 18 residues. V gave up 2 bases and J gave up 4 bases; unmatched junction bases: 14. The CDR3 region is CASSFTSSGRANVYEQYF. The CDR3 DNA reads TGTGCCAGCAGCTTTACGAGTAGCGGGAGGGCCAATGTGTACGAGCAGTACTTC.

This clonotype was found many times. This beta chain is an unintended read in a library built for alpha chains; its size means little. V and J are TRBV30 and TRBJ2-7, with TRBD1 matching 10 bases. The V and J ends lost 2 bases and 6 bases, in that order; junction bases with no gene match: 16. The CDR3 consists of 17 residues. CDR1 is GTSNPN, CDR2 SVGIG, per germline (reference sequence). In nucleotides, the CDR3 is TGTGCCTGGAGTCCCCGGGACAGGGGTAGCTTGGGGGCCGAGCAGTACTTC. As protein: CAWSPRDRGSLGAEQYF. Based on the CDR3 plus reference TRBV30 and TRBJ2-7, the full variable domain is SQTIHQWPATLVQPVGSPLSLECTVEGTSNPNLYWYRQAAGRGLQLLFYSVGIGQISSEVPQNLSASRPQDRQFILSSKKLLLSDSGFYLCAWSPRDRGSLGAEQYFGPGTRLTVT.

In its sample, this clonotype is medium-sized. This beta chain is an unintended read in a library built for alpha chains; its size means little. The genes are TRBV12-3 or TRBV12-4 and TRBJ2-3; D unclear. V was trimmed by 5 bases and J by 6 bases, leaving 9 bases between them. This CDR3 spans 12 amino acids. DNA for the CDR3: TGTGCCAGCAGTCCTCCTACCGATACGCAGTATTTT. This encodes CASSPPTDTQYF.

On this clonotype: In a library made to pick up alpha chains, this beta chain is a stray read with a size that means little. DNA of the CDR3: TGTGCCAGCAGCCAAGGGTATCCGGGACAGGGGTCCACTGAAGCTTTCTTT. This codes for CASSQGYPGQGSTEAFF. This sequence joins TRBV3-1 and TRBJ1-1, with 10 positions matching TRBD1. Germline CDR1 is LGHDT and CDR2 is YNNKEL (reference sequence). V lost 1 base and J lost 4; bases outside the gene matches: 9. CDR3 size: 17 residues.

This clonotype was seen repeatedly, ten times or more. This beta chain lies outside the target of a library built for alpha chains; its clone size means little. The chain joins TRBV7-8 to TRBJ1-5; no reliable D call. V lost 5 bases and J 0 bases, leaving 17 bases between the germline ends. Germline V lookup: CDR1 SGHVS, CDR2 FQNEAQ. The CDR3 is made up of 17 amino acids. In DNA, the CDR3 is TGTGCCAGCAGCGTAGGAACCACCGTATTTAGCAATCAGCCCCAGCATTTT. This codes for CASSVGTTVFSNQPQHF.

A few counts support this clonotype. A library made for alpha chains picked up this beta chain off target, so its size means little. The V and J genes are TRBV3-2 and TRBJ2-7; the table's D gene call, TRBD1, was not cross checked with the DNA. TRBV3-2 is designated a pseudogene. CDR3 length equals 17 residues. The CDR3 sequence is CASKGRETCRAPYEQYF. CDR3 bases: TGTGCCAGCAAGGGGCGTGAAACGTGCAGGGCGCCCTACGAGCAGTACTTC.

This clonotype showed up many times. This beta chain slipped into a library made for alpha chains as a stray read, so its size is not meaningful. This chain uses TRBV6-2 or TRBV6-3 with TRBJ2-1; 9 bases agree with TRBD2. The V and J ends lost 5 bases and 7 bases, in that order; junction bases with no gene match: 9. Germline V CDR1 and CDR2: MNHEY, SVGEGT. CDR3 size: 15 residues. For the CDR3, the DNA is TGTGCCAGCAGTAGCGTTTGGACTAGCGCGAATGAGCAGTTCTTC. It yields the protein CASSSVWTSANEQFF.

In its sample, this clonotype was seen a few times. This beta chain is an off-target read within a library intended for alpha chains, so its frequency means little. This chain joins TRBV5-1 and TRBJ2-3; D is undetermined. V was shortened by 0 bases and J by 0 bases, with 5 bases between the two germline ends. The CDR3 runs 14 residues. Per germline, CDR1 SGHRS and CDR2 YFSETQ. The CDR3 DNA reads TGCGCCAGCAGCTTGGGACCAAGCACAGATACGCAGTATTTT. It codes for CASSLGPSTDTQYF. Variable domain in full (rest from reference TRBV5-1 and TRBJ2-3): KAGVTQTPRYLIKTRGQQVTLSCSPISGHRSVSWYQQTPGQGLQFLFEYFSETQRNKGNFPGRFSGRQFSNSRSEMNVSTLELGDSALYLCASSLGPSTDTQYFGPGTRLTVL.

This clonotype has at least ten counts. This beta chain came through as a stray read in a library set up for alpha chains, and its size says little. CDR3 sequence (DNA): TGCAGCGGGAGGGGGGGCAATCAGCCCCAGCATTTT. The encoded protein is CSGRGGNQPQHF. The rearrangement joins TRBV20-1 to TRBJ1-5; tentative D call: TRBD1 (6 bases). The germline CDR1 and CDR2 sequences are DFQATT and SNEGSKA (reference sequence). This CDR3 comprises 12 residues.

This clonotype is categorized as medium-sized. A library prepared for alpha chains yielded this beta chain as an off-target read; its size is of little meaning. The V and J genes are TRBV7-9 and TRBJ2-3, with TRBD1 as a possible D gene (7 bases). CDR3 length equals 15 residues. Germline V gene lookup returns CDR1 SEHNR and CDR2 FQNEAQ (reference sequence). Trimming took 9 bases from V and 2 from J, leaving 18 bases between them. In DNA, the CDR3 is TGTGCCAGTCAACAGGGGACTTCTAACACAGATACGCAGTATTTT. It codes for CASQQGTSNTDTQYF.